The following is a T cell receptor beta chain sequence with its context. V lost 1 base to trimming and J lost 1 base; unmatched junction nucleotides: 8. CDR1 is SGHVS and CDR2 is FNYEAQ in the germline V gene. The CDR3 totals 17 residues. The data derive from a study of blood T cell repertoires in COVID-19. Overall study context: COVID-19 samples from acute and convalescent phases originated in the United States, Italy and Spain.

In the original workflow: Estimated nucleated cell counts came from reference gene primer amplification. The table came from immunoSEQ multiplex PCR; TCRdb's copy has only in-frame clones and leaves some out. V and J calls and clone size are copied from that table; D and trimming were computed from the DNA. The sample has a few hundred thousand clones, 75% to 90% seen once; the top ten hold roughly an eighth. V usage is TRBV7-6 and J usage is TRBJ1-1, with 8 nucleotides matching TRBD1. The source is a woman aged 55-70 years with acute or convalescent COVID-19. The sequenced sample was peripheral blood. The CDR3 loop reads CASSLDRDRSPNTEAFF. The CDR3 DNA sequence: TGTGCCAGCAGCTTAGATCGGGACAGGAGTCCGAACACTGAAGCTTTCTTT.